The rows below give T cell receptor beta chains drawn from one sample of a study of CD8 T cells in ankylosing spondylitis. MiXCR, applied by TCRdb to the 5' RACE reads, yields one record per CDR3 protein. The sample has around 120,000 distinct CDR3 sequences, approximately 13% seen once. The source material was blood, either unsorted or a sorted T cell fraction (not recorded which). The source is a female donor with ankylosing spondylitis or in good health (not recorded which). CDR3s include the opening cysteine and the closing phenylalanine or tryptophan. D genes are given only for firm matches. Where a row states a size, it is once, few, many or the class of an expanded clone; other rows omit it.

CDR3 length	clone size	V gene	D gene	J gene	CDR3 DNA	CDR3 protein
13	many	TRBV29-1	.	TRBJ2-7	TGCAGCGTTGAAGGGGACAACGGCTACGAGCAGTACTTC	CSVEGDNGYEQYF
12	.	TRBV29-1	.	TRBJ2-7	TGCAGCGTTGAGGGCAACCACTACGAGCAGTACTTC	CSVEGNHYEQYF
15	.	TRBV6-2/TRBV6-3	TRBD1	TRBJ2-2	TGTGCCAGCAGTTACCAGGGGGCGGATACCGGGGAGCTGTTTTTT	CASSYQGADTGELFF
14	.	TRBV27	.	TRBJ2-2	TGTGCCAGCAGTTTAGGCAGGAACACCGGGGAGCTGTTTTTT	CASSLGRNTGELFF
16	.	TRBV4-1	.	TRBJ2-3	TGCGCCAGCAGCCCCATGGGGCGGGGAAACACAGATACGCAGTATTTT	CASSPMGRGNTDTQYF
13	many	TRBV7-3	.	TRBJ2-7	TGTGCCAGCAGCCCAGCCGGTGGATACGAGCAGTACTTC	CASSPAGGYEQYF
16	many	TRBV7-2	.	TRBJ1-6	TGTGCCAGCAGCTTAGTACCGGGGGCCAGTAATTCACCCCTCCACTTT	CASSLVPGASNSPLHF
16	few	TRBV12-3/TRBV12-4	.	TRBJ2-5	TGTGCCAGCAGTTTCAGGGTCCCGCTGTACCAAGAGACCCAGTACTTC	CASSFRVPLYQETQYF
11	many	TRBV20-1	.	TRBJ1-1	TGCAGTGCTAGTCGGACCACTGAAGCTTTCTTT	CSASRTTEAFF
11	few	TRBV20-1	.	TRBJ2-3	TGCAGTGCTTTAGACTTTGATACGCAGTATTTT	CSALDFDTQYF
12	many	TRBV20-1	.	TRBJ2-7	TGCAGTGCTAGTCTGTCTCCGTACGAGCAGTACTTC	CSASLSPYEQYF
16	few	TRBV5-1	.	TRBJ2-7	TGCGCCAGCAGCTCCTCCAGGGGAGGGAGCTCCTACGAGCAGTACTTC	CASSSSRGGSSYEQYF
12	few	TRBV30	.	TRBJ2-7	TGTGCCTGGAGTGCGGACGGCTACGAGCAGTACTTC	CAWSADGYEQYF
16	.	TRBV7-2	TRBD2	TRBJ2-1	TGTGCCAGCAGCATACGTAGCGGGGGCTCCTCCTACGAGCAGTTCTTC	CASSIRSGGSSYEQFF
15	many	TRBV7-2	.	TRBJ2-1	TGTGCCAGCAGCTCCGAGGTGGGACCCTACAATGAGCAGTTCTTC	CASSSEVGPYNEQFF
11	.	TRBV7-9	.	TRBJ2-7	TGTGCCAGCTCTTCCACCTACGAGGAGTACTTC	CASSSTYEEYF
15	many	TRBV12-3/TRBV12-4	.	TRBJ2-3	TGTGCCAGCAGTTTGAGACAGACCAGCACAGATACGCAGTATTTT	CASSLRQTSTDTQYF
15	.	TRBV12-3/TRBV12-4	TRBD2	TRBJ2-5	TGTGCCAGCAGAACAGGAGCGGGACGACAAGAGACCCAGTACTTC	CASRTGAGRQETQYF
16	once	TRBV19	TRBD1	TRBJ2-7	TGTGCCAGTACCAGGCTGTCCCGGGACAGGGACTTCGAGCAGTACTTC	CASTRLSRDRDFEQYF
18	.	TRBV5-4	TRBD2	TRBJ2-3	TGTGCCAGCAGCGCCGGAGCGGGGCGGGACCAAAGCACAGATACGCAGTATTTT	CASSAGAGRDQSTDTQYF
14	few	TRBV2	.	TRBJ2-7	TGTGCCAGCACCCGGGGGGCGAGCTCCTACGAGCAGTACTTC	CASTRGASSYEQYF
15	many	TRBV7-2	TRBD2	TRBJ2-1	TGTGCCAGCAGCTTGATTGCGGGAGACTACAATGAGCAGTTCTTC	CASSLIAGDYNEQFF
15	few	TRBV12-3/TRBV12-4	.	TRBJ1-2	TGTGCCAGCAGTTTAGCGCGGCAGAGAGTCGGTGGCTACACCTTC	CASSLARQRVGGYTF
13	.	TRBV7-2	TRBD1	TRBJ2-7	TGTGCCAGCAGCGCCGACAGGGTTAACGAGCAGTACTTC	CASSADRVNEQYF
16	few	TRBV10-3	TRBD2	TRBJ2-3	TGTGCCATCAGTGAGTCTTTAGCGGGGGACACAGATACGCAGTATTTT	CAISESLAGDTDTQYF
14	few	TRBV7-2	.	TRBJ1-1	TGTGCCAGCAGCTTAGTCTCATCTTACACTGAAGCTTTCTTT	CASSLVSSYTEAFF
14	.	TRBV6-1	TRBD1	TRBJ1-6	TGTGCCACCGGGACAGCCTTGCATAATTCACCCCTCCACTTT	CATGTALHNSPLHF
13	many	TRBV29-1	.	TRBJ2-7	TGCAGCGTTGATAACGGGGGCTCCTACGAGCAGTACTTC	CSVDNGGSYEQYF
11	many	TRBV20-1	.	TRBJ2-1	TGCAGTGCTAGACGCGTTACTGAGCAGTTCTTC	CSARRVTEQFF
16	few	TRBV21-1	.	TRBJ2-3	TGTGCCAGCAGCATCGGACAGGGGGACCAAACAGATACGCAGTATTTT	CASSIGQGDQTDTQYF
15	few	TRBV7-2	.	TRBJ2-1	TGTGCCAGCAGCCGAGGACTCCCAGATTACAATGAGCAGTTCTTC	CASSRGLPDYNEQFF
14	many	TRBV3-1	.	TRBJ1-2	TGTGCCAGCAGCCAATCTCTCGGGGGCTATGGCTACACCTTC	CASSQSLGGYGYTF